This is a list of T cell receptor beta chains from one sample in a study of shared clonotypes between healthy human individuals. The data were produced by immunoSEQ multiplex PCR, yet TCRdb's version contains in-frame clones alone and is incomplete. The sample lists about 1.4 million clones; 96% were seen once. The sample was naive CD4+ T cells sorted from blood. The receptors here all came from a man in his thirties or forties in good health. Each CDR3 is given with its conserved first and last residue. Size is omitted from some rows. Given values are once, few, many or a class for expanded clones.

V gene	clone size	J gene	CDR3 protein
TRBV27	-	TRBJ2-7	CASRPATGVEQYF
TRBV2	-	TRBJ1-2	CASIQDRASNYGYTF
TRBV7-2	-	TRBJ2-7	CASSIRQVTYEQYF
TRBV4-1	-	TRBJ1-2	CASSPPGGNYGYTF
TRBV10-1	-	TRBJ2-7	CASSGPRAFSEQYF
TRBV27	-	TRBJ2-7	CASSTDQGQAYF
TRBV13	once	TRBJ2-2	CASSLVGVTGELFF
TRBV29-1	-	TRBJ1-3	CGMRGASGNTIYF
TRBV10-3	-	TRBJ2-1	CALARTDNNEQFF
TRBV10-3	once	TRBJ1-1	CAISVRDMNTEAFF
TRBV11-3	-	TRBJ1-1	CASSQGDLLPGTEAFF
TRBV5-4	-	TRBJ1-5	CASSLGLDQPQHF
TRBV7-2	-	TRBJ2-7	CASISYRGGILSF
TRBV7-3	-	TRBJ1-2	CASSPNGGSSYGYTF
TRBV9	once	TRBJ2-1	CASSVGGVNEQFF
TRBV5-1	-	TRBJ2-3	CASSLGLAGTDTQYF
TRBV6-5	-	TRBJ1-5	CAISSGHYSNQPQHF
TRBV2	-	TRBJ1-5	CASSDGHSNQPQHF
TRBV5-5	-	TRBJ2-3	CASSLHSGDTQYF
TRBV2	-	TRBJ2-1	CASSANGGAYNEQFF